The source of this T cell receptor (beta chain) is a study of low-dose radiotherapy and immunotherapy resistance in tumors. Study as a whole: Patients were treated with intravenous nivolumab at 240 mg every two weeks and were also dosed with ipilimumab at 1 mg/kg every six weeks.

Covering alpha and beta chains, TRAV- and TRBV-specific primers were used for the first-strand cDNA. TCRs were amplified for roughly 22 PCR cycles with a constant-region primer and V-primer adapter. In vitro transcription served to amplify the isolated mRNA. TCRdb used MiXCR to reprocess the reads, holding one entry per CDR3 protein. This sample yields 75,000 to 95,000 distinct CDR3 sequences, of which about 19% are seen a single time; around 6.1% belongs to the top ten. CDR3 length: 13 residues. CDR1 and CDR2 from the germline V gene are KGHSH and LQKENI. Losses at the gene ends were 6 bases for V and 10 bases for J; bases not matched to a gene: 5. Time point given: before trial treatment. The therapy administered to donors comprised nivolumab, ipilimumab, aspirin, low-dose cyclophosphamide and low-dose radiotherapy.

V and J are TRBV18 and TRBJ2-1; 11 bases are a match to TRBD2. This specimen consisted of PBMCs, obtained before treatment. This clonotype was obtained from a male donor with prostate cancer. DNA for the CDR3: TGTGCCAGCTCGCCCGCTAGCGGGGGGGAGCAGTTCTTC. It is translated as CASSPASGGEQFF.